This T cell receptor (beta chain) was identified in a study of OX40 agonist ivuxolimab in advanced cancers. Findings and caveats of the study: Near-lowest levels of clonal expansion characterized partial responders at 0.1-3.0 mg/kg. CD4+ and CD8+ T cells in blood underwent clonal expansion by week 6 at 0.1 to 3.0 mg/kg. On average, CD8+ T cells showed a greater number of expanded clones than CD4+.

Using immunoSEQ multiplex PCR, the repertoire was profiled, and TCRdb retains in-frame clones only, with some absent. The table lists around 62,000 clones, around nine tenths of them singletons. Collection of blood occurred at baseline, at cycle 4 day 1, and at cycle 7 day 1. This CDR3 has 14 amino acids. With 2 bases clipped from V and 3 bases from J, the junction kept 3 bases outside the gene matches. Germline CDR1 and CDR2: MNHEY and SVGAGI. On this clone: Antigen: not known.

The receptor was isolated from an adult with an advanced solid tumor such as melanoma, head and neck, liver or kidney cancer. Source: CD4+ or CD8+ T cells sorted from blood, taken in a trial of the OX40 agonist ivuxolimab. This chain joins TRBV6-5 and TRBJ1-2; TRBD1 matches 7 bases. The CDR3 sequence: CASSYRGRDYGYTF. The CDR3 DNA is TGTGCCAGCAGTTACAGGGGGCGCGACTATGGCTACACCTTC.